The 5 T cell receptor beta chains listed next were all sequenced from one sample in a study of T cells after yellow fever vaccination (dated by TCRdb to about 2019). To prepare the library, 5' RACE was applied. Sequencing instrument: Illumina NovaSeq 6000. Clones were called with MiXCR by TCRdb after fastp trimmed the public reads at Q25, and only in-frame beta chains were retained. Rows are combined by CDR3 protein, so each entry shows the most common genes and DNA. This sample holds 250,000 or so distinct CDR3 sequences; 3.6% were observed only once. 15% to 20% of the sample is taken by the ten largest. The treatment or condition tag for this specimen amounts to: live attenuated yellow fever vaccine strain. This specimen was PBMCs, taken 15 days after the yellow fever booster vaccination. Source of these receptors: a man younger than 30 who received the YFV17D yellow fever vaccine.

This clonotype was found many times. The chain is built from TRBV11-2 and TRBJ1-1; weak D call: TRBD1 (5 bases). The V gene lost 5 bases and the J gene lost 3 bases, with 10 bases spanning the gap. The CDR3 is 13 residues long. CDR1 SGHAT and CDR2 FQNNGV come from the germline V gene. CDR3 DNA sequence: TGTGCCAGCAGCGCGCGAGGGGACACTGAAGCTTTCTTT. This sequence encodes CASSARGDTEAFF.

At least ten counts were recorded for this clonotype. The chain combines TRBV5-1 with TRBJ2-3; TRBD1 agrees at 8 bases. The CDR3 totals 14 residues. Germline V gene data show CDR1 as SGHRS and CDR2 as YFSETQ. V shed 4 bases and J 4 bases; nucleotides not matched to a gene: 5. The CDR3 reads CASSIGTGSDTQYF. CDR3 DNA: TGCGCCAGCAGCATTGGGACAGGTTCAGATACGCAGTATTTT.

This clonotype was seen ten or more times. The V call is TRBV7-2, the J call TRBJ2-5; TRBD2 matches at 12 bases. The germline V gene has CDR1 SGHTA and CDR2 FQGNSA. The CDR3 totals 16 residues. Germline trimming cut 1 base from V and 5 bases from J; bases unmatched to any gene: 5. The CDR3 sequence: CASSLGPSGGAETQYF. DNA of the CDR3: TGTGCCAGCAGCTTAGGACCTAGCGGGGGGGCGGAGACCCAGTACTTC.

Many counts were recorded for this clonotype. The chain combines TRBV29-1 with TRBJ2-7; no definite D call. Germline CDR1 is SQVTM and CDR2 is ANQGSEA. The CDR3 consists of 11 residues. V lost 1 base, J lost 13 bases, and 14 bases lay in between. CDR3 region: CSVEGSGTLYF. The DNA of the CDR3 is TGCAGCGTTGAAGGCTCGGGTACTCTTTACTTC.

This clonotype was seen repeatedly, ten times or more. This chain links TRBV7-2 with TRBJ2-3; TRBD2 matches at 14 bases. The CDR3 length is 16 residues. J lost 6 bases, V lost 4 bases, and 6 bases had no gene match. Germline V lookup: CDR1 SGHTA, CDR2 FQGNSA. The CDR3 region has the DNA TGTGCCAGCAGCTGGACTAGCGGGGGGCCCTTGGATACGCAGTATTTT. Translation gives CASSWTSGGPLDTQYF.